Sequencing of this T cell receptor beta chain was carried out in a study of T cells in Graves' hyperthyroidism and ophthalmopathy. General observations from the study: In validation, the model predicted ophthalmopathy. These predictions came a median around 5.9 months before onset.

This clonotype showed up just once. Its antigen is still unknown. Mismatch with germline at one junction end may stem from a read error. Newly diagnosed patients aged 18 to 65 had hyperthyroidism of under 2 months' duration. Amplified TCR beta CDR3 regions came from RNA transcripts. RT-PCR in the first round (using the HTBI primer set) targeted the TCR CDR3. Each CDR3 protein is one row after TCRdb ran MiXCR on the multiplex PCR reads. The data contain around 290,000 distinct CDR3 sequences, roughly 15% of them singletons. The sequencing input was blood. The clonotype was recovered from a woman aged 25 to 39 with Graves' hyperthyroidism that later progressed to Graves' ophthalmopathy.

This chain's CDR3 is CSGEGTWGTDAQYF. In DNA form, the CDR3 reads TGCAGCGGTGAGGGTACCTGGGGCACAGATGCGCAGTATTTT. This chain links TRBV29-1 with TRBJ2-3; D could derive from TRBD1 or TRBD2 (5 bases each). Germline-derived CDR1 and CDR2 are SQVTM and ANQGSEA. The CDR3 extends over 14 amino acids.